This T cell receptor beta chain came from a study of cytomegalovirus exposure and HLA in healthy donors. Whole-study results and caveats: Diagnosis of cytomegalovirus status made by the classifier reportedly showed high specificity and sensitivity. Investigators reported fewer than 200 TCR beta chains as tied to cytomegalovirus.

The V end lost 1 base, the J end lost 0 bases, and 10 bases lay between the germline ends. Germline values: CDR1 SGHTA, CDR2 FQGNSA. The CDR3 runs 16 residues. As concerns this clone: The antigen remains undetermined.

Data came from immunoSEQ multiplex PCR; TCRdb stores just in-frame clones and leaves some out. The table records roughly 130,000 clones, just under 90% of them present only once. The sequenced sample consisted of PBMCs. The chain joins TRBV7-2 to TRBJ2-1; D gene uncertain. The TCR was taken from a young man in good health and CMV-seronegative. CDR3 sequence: CASSLGRQLSYNEQFF. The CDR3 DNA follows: TGTGCCAGCAGCTTAGGGCGGCAGCTCTCCTACAATGAGCAGTTCTTC.